This T cell receptor (beta chain) was sequenced during a study of T cell repertoires in cytomegalovirus infection. Study summary: Shared public TCR beta signatures pointed to both CMV infection and a matching HLA type. General study findings and limits: Carriers of CMV plus the relevant HLA were identified by cumulative public TCR beta family frequency. In two of eight donors, the top clonotype was HLA-C-restricted CMV-specific.

Germline CDR1 and CDR2: DFQATT and SNEGSKA (reference sequence). This CDR3 has 12 amino acids. Deletions cut 3 bases from V and 6 bases from J, with 6 bases between. The table lists this clonotype with a count of one. What it recognizes is unknown. TCRdb fed the reads into MiXCR, producing one record per CDR3 protein. The sample contains fewer than 550,000 distinct CDR3 sequences, roughly 31% of which appear only once. The sequence came from a human donor in good health (CMV status not recorded). Some clones in this sample may be carry-over from other donors' samples. The chain uses TRBV20-1 and TRBJ1-6; TRBD1 might be the D (5 bases). Sample: PBMCs. CDR3 sequence (DNA): TGCAGTGCTAGGGGGCTTAATTCACCCCTCCACTTT. This codes for CSARGLNSPLHF.